The TCR beta chain described here comes from a study of shared clonotypes between healthy human individuals (dated by TCRdb to the early 2020s). Some background on the complete study: Three men and two women, aged 18 to 49 years, made up the cohort. For each donor, CD4 naive and CD4 memory were each run on three plates, CD8 naive on two plates, and CD8 memory on one plate. The study deeply sequenced blood TCR repertoires of about 5 healthy adults to estimate repertoire size and the extent of clonotype sharing between individuals. To increase sequencing depth and limit assay-specific biases, TCR repertoire library preparation and sequencing were carried out by different laboratories using diverse techniques. Between about 0.8 and 9 billion PBMCs per donor were obtained by leukapheresis. General conclusions and limits of the study: Sampling was restricted to blood, and TCR repertoires in tissue are likely to differ from TCR repertoires in blood. Sharing across several donors was observed for around 4.8% of naive CD4, under 4% of naive CD8, over 2% of memory CD4, and about 0.39% of memory CD8 clonotypes. Rarefaction of sorted-subset datasets indicated incomplete sequencing despite the large sequencing depth. Larger estimated clonotype richness was generally found for naive subsets than for memory subsets. The genetic and exposure-history diversity represented was limited by the small number of donors. Compared with non-shared clonotypes, the clonotypes found in all four sorted-subset donors had higher generation probabilities. Based on pairwise subsampling, the degree of clonotype sharing among donors was expected to be affected by sequencing depth.

Using the deep immunoSEQ assay, multiplex PCR amplified TCR CDR3 regions from genomic DNA. Genomic DNA extracted from each cell subset was distributed evenly over all wells of several immunoSEQ 96-well plates, and each plate served as one replicate. Each replicate PCR for sorted subsets received roughly 200 ng genomic DNA, equal to around 32,000 T cell genomes. Purified libraries were quantified with a Qubit 3.0 fluorometer, sized on a Bioanalyzer 2100, and re-quantified with the KAPA Library Quantification kit. Every immunoSEQ 96-well plate was sequenced on a separate single-read 150-cycle Illumina NextSeq 550 flow cell. Regarding the original processing steps: The immunoSEQ output contained only junctional sequences without quality scores, so filtering could not match that applied to full-length reads. Sequences were annotated with PyIR, a Python wrapper for IgBLAST v1.9, and V/J genes and CDR3 were assigned using IMGT germline references. Any read was removed if the V/J assignment was weak (E-value above 1e-6), the CDR3 was missing, or the read contained stop codons, out-of-frame junctions, or ambiguous translated residues. V3J clonotypes were defined as sequences sharing the same inferred V gene, J gene, and CDR3 amino acid sequence. The percentage overlap between two repertoires was calculated by dividing the number of shared unique clonotypes by the size of the smaller repertoire. RTK rarefaction, the Chao1 estimator, and Recon v2.1 estimates of unobserved clonotypes were used to assess repertoire richness. Generation probabilities for all TCRbeta clonotypes obtained by the gDNA method from a handful of donors were computed using OLGA. Held by TCRdb, this immuneACCESS table contains in-frame sequences only and omits some clones. Under half of the omission traces to an unresolved V gene where checked; the cause of the rest is unknown. That table is the source of V, J and clone size, and D and trimming were worked out from the DNA. Present in this sample are 950,000 to 1,200,000 clones, 60% to 80% of which were seen just once. Over 0.8% of the sample belongs to the ten largest clones.

The junction shows trimming of 7 bases on V and 0 bases on J, and the gene matches do not reach 6 bases of it. From the cysteine up to the phenylalanine, the CDR3 has a length of 15 residues. The DNA shown is the 45-base CDR3, in frame from base 1. Sequences SNHLY (CDR1) and FYNNEI (CDR2) are obtained from the germline V gene. Donors were healthy HIV-negative adults with no recently reported acute infections or vaccinations. All donors were Caucasian adults living in Nashville, Tennessee, USA. Magnetic negative selection was used to enrich CD4+ T cells, after which naive cells were positively selected on CD45RA and the negative fraction became the memory subset. After blood collection by leukapheresis, PBMCs were isolated using Ficoll-Histopaque density gradient centrifugation and then cryopreserved in the vapor phase of liquid nitrogen. Purity and quantity of every magnetically sorted T cell population were checked by analytical flow cytometry. From each sorted fraction, genomic DNA was isolated and quantified by UV absorbance on a Nanodrop 2000c.

This clone was counted a few times. No cognate antigen has been identified for it. No quality values exist for individual bases; no much larger clone is one base distant. This clonotype was obtained from a young man in good health. Some clones in this sample may be carry-over from other donors' samples. The rearranged chain carries TRBV2 and TRBJ2-1; TRBD1 agrees with 7 junctional bases. Input material: memory CD4+ T cells from PBMCs. Taken with the paper, the label for cell subset or site translates to: CD45RA-negative fraction. The sequenced DNA is TGTGCCAGCAAAAGAGACAGGGACTCCTACAATGAGCAGTTCTTC. The translation is CASKRDRDSYNEQFF.